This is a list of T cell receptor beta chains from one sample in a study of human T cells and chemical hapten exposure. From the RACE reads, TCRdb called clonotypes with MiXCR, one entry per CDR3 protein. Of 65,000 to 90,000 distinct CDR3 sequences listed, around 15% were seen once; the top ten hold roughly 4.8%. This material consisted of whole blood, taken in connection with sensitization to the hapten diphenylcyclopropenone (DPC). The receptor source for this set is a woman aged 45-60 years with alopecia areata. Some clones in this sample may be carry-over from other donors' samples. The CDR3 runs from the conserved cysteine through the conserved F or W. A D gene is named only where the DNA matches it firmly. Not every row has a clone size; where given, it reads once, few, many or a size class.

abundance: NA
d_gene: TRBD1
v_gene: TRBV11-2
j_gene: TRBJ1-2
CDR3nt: TGTGCCAGCAGCGCGGGACAGACGTATGGCTACACCTTC
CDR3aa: CASSAGQTYGYTF

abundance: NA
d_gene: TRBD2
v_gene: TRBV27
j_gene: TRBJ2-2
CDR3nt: TGTGCCAGCAGTTTATTCCTAGCGGGAGCCCCCGGGGAGCTGTTTTTT
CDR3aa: CASSLFLAGAPGELFF

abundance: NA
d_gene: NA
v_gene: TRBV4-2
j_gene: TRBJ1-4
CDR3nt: TGTGCCAGCAGCCAAGATGGCAGGGGAGAAAAACTGTTTTTT
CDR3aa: CASSQDGRGEKLFF

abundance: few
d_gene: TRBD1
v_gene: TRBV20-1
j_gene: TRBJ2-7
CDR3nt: TGCAGTGCTAAACCGACAGGGGTCGAGCAGTACTTC
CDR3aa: CSAKPTGVEQYF

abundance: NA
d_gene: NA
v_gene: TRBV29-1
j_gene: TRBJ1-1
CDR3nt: TGCAGCGTTGACAACGTTGCTGAAGCTTTCTTT
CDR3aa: CSVDNVAEAFF

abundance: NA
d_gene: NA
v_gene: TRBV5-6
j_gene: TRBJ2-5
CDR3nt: TGTGCCAGCAGCTCACCAACACTCCAAGAGACCCAGTACTTC
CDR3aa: CASSSPTLQETQYF

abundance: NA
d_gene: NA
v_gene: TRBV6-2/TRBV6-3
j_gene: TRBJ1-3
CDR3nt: TGTGCCAGCAGTTTATGGAGCTCTGGAAACACCATATATTTT
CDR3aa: CASSLWSSGNTIYF

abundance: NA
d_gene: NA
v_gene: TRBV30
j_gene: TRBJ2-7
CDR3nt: TGTGCCTGGAGTCCCAGGTACGAGCAGTACTTC
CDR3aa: CAWSPRYEQYF

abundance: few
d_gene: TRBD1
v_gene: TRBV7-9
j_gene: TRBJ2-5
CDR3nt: TGTGCCAGCAGCCCAACACCGGGACAGGGGGCCGAGACCCAGTACTTC
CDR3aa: CASSPTPGQGAETQYF

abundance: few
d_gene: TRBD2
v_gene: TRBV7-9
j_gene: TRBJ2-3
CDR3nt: TGTGCCAGCAGCTCCTATAGAGGTACTAGCGGGACCGCAGATACGCAGTATTTT
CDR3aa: CASSSYRGTSGTADTQYF

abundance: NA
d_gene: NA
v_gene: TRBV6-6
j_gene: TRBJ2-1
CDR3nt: TGTGCCAGCAGTTACTCGGAGGGACCTCAGTTCTTC
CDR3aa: CASSYSEGPQFF

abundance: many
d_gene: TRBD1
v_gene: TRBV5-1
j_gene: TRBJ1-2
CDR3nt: TGCGCCAGCAGCGAGGGACAGGTCTATGGCTACACCTTC
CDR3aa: CASSEGQVYGYTF

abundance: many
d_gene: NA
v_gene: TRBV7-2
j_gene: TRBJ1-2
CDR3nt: TGTGCCAGCAGCTTAGCTGGATCTGGGGGCTACACCTTC
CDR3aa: CASSLAGSGGYTF

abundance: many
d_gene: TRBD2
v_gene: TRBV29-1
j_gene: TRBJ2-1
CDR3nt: TGCAGCGCCGGGACTAGCGGGAGTCGTAATGAGCAGTTCTTC
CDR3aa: CSAGTSGSRNEQFF

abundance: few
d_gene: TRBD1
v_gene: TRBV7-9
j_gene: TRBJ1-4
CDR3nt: TGTGCCAGCAGCTTGCGGGGACAGACTAATGAAAAACTGTTTTTT
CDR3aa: CASSLRGQTNEKLFF

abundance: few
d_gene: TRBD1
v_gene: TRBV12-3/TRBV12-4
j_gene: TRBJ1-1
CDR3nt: TGTGCCAGCAGTCCCCGCCGGACAGGGGGAACTGAAGCTTTCTTT
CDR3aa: CASSPRRTGGTEAFF

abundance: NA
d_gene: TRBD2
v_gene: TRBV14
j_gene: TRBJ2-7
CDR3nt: TGTGCCAGCAGCAAACTTAGCGGGACGTCCTACGAGCAGTACTTC
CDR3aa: CASSKLSGTSYEQYF

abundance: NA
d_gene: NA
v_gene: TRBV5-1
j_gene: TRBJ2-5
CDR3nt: TGCGCCAGCAGGAAAACAGGGCTCGAGACCCAGTACTTC
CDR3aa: CASRKTGLETQYF

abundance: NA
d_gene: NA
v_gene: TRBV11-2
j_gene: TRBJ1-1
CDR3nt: TGTGCCAGCACCAAGTGGGGAGGGGTTACTGAAGCTTTCTTT
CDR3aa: CASTKWGGVTEAFF

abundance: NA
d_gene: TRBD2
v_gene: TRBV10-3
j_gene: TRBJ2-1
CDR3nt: TGTGCCATCAGTGAGATCACTAGCGCGAATGAGCAGTTCTTC
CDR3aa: CAISEITSANEQFF

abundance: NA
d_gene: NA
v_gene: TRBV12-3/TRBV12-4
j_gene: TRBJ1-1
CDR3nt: TGTGCCAGCAGTTTGTTTGAGGCACCAACTGAAGCTTTCTTT
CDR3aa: CASSLFEAPTEAFF

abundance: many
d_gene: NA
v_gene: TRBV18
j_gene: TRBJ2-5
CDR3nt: TGTGCCAGCTCTTTAACCGGAGAGACAGAGACCCAGTACTTC
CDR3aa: CASSLTGETETQYF

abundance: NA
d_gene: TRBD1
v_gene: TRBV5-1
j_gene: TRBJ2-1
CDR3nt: TGCGCCAGCATGACAGGGGCCTACAATGAGCAGTTCTTC
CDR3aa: CASMTGAYNEQFF

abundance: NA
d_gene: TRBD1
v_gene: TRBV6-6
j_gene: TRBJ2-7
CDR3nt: TGTGCCAGCAGTTACCTAGGACAGGGGGCGTACGAGCAGTACTTC
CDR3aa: CASSYLGQGAYEQYF

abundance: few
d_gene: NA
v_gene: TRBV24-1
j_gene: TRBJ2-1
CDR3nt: TGTGCCACCGGCGGAGGGGGAAACAATGAGCAGTTCTTC
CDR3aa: CATGGGGNNEQFF

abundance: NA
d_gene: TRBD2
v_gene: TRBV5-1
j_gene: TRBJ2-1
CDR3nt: TGCGCCAGCAGCACGGACCTAGCGGCCGCTTGGAATGAGCAGTTCTTC
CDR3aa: CASSTDLAAAWNEQFF

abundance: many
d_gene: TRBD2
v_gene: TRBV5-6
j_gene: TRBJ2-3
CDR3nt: TGTGCCAGCAGCTTTCGGACTAGCGGGAGCTCTAGCGCAGATACGCAGTATTTT
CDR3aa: CASSFRTSGSSSADTQYF

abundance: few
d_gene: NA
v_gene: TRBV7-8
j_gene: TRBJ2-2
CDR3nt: TGTGCCAGCAGCTTATACGGGACGACGAACACCGGGGAGCTGTTTTTT
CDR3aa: CASSLYGTTNTGELFF

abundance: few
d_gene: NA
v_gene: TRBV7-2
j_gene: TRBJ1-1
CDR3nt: TGTGCCAGCAGCTTACGTCGAGCGAACACTGAAGCTTTCTTT
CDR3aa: CASSLRRANTEAFF

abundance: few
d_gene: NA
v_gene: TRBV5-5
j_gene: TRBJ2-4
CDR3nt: TGTGCCAGCAGCTTGGCCACAGGGAGAGACATTCAGTACTTC
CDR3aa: CASSLATGRDIQYF

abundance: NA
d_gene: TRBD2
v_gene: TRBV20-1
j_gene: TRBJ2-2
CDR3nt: TGCAGTGCTAGAGAAGCGGGACTAGGGGCCGGGGAGCTGTTTTTT
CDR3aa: CSAREAGLGAGELFF

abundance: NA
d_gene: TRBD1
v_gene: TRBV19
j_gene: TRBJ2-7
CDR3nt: TGTGCCAGTAGTAACCACAGGGGAAGGGAGCAGTACTTC
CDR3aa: CASSNHRGREQYF